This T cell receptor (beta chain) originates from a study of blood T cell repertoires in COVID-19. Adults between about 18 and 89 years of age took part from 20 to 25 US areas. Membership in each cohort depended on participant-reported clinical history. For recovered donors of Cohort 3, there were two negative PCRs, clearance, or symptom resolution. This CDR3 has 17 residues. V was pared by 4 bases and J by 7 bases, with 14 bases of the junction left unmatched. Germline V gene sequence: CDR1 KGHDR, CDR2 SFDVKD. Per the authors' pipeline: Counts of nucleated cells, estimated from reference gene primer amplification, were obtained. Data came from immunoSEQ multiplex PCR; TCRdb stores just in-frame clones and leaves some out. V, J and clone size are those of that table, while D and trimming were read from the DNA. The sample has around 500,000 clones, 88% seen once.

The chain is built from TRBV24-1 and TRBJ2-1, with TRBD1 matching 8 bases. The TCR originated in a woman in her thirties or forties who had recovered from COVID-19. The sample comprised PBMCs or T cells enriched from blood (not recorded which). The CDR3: CATSEPTGGSIWNEQFF. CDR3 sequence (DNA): TGTGCCACCAGTGAGCCCACAGGGGGTAGTATCTGGAATGAGCAGTTCTTC.